This T cell receptor (beta chain) is drawn from a study of cytomegalovirus exposure and HLA in healthy donors. General study findings and limits: As a later analysis showed, a missense DCLRE1C variant was linked to trimming of TCR beta V- and J-genes. Later on, an analysis showed TCR association rates differing by HLA locus, with DRB1 the most and HLA-C the fewest.

As to this clone: Its antigen is still unknown.

V dropped 3 bases and J dropped 5; count of bases not matched to a gene: 3. The CDR3 runs 13 residues. In germline, CDR1 is SGHNT, CDR2 YYREEE (reference sequence). The PCR ran on 60 Vbeta and 13 Jbeta primers. This table comes from immunoSEQ multiplex PCR, and its TCRdb copy is limited to in-frame clones, with some not included. This table holds approximately 100,000 clones, over 60% found once. The genes are TRBV5-4 and TRBJ2-7; 9 bases are a match to TRBD1. Sequenced input: PBMCs. The origin of this receptor is a woman in her forties or fifties in good health and CMV-seropositive. The CDR3 spells CASSSGQGDEQYF. CDR3 nucleotide sequence: TGTGCCAGCAGCTCGGGACAGGGAGACGAGCAGTACTTC.